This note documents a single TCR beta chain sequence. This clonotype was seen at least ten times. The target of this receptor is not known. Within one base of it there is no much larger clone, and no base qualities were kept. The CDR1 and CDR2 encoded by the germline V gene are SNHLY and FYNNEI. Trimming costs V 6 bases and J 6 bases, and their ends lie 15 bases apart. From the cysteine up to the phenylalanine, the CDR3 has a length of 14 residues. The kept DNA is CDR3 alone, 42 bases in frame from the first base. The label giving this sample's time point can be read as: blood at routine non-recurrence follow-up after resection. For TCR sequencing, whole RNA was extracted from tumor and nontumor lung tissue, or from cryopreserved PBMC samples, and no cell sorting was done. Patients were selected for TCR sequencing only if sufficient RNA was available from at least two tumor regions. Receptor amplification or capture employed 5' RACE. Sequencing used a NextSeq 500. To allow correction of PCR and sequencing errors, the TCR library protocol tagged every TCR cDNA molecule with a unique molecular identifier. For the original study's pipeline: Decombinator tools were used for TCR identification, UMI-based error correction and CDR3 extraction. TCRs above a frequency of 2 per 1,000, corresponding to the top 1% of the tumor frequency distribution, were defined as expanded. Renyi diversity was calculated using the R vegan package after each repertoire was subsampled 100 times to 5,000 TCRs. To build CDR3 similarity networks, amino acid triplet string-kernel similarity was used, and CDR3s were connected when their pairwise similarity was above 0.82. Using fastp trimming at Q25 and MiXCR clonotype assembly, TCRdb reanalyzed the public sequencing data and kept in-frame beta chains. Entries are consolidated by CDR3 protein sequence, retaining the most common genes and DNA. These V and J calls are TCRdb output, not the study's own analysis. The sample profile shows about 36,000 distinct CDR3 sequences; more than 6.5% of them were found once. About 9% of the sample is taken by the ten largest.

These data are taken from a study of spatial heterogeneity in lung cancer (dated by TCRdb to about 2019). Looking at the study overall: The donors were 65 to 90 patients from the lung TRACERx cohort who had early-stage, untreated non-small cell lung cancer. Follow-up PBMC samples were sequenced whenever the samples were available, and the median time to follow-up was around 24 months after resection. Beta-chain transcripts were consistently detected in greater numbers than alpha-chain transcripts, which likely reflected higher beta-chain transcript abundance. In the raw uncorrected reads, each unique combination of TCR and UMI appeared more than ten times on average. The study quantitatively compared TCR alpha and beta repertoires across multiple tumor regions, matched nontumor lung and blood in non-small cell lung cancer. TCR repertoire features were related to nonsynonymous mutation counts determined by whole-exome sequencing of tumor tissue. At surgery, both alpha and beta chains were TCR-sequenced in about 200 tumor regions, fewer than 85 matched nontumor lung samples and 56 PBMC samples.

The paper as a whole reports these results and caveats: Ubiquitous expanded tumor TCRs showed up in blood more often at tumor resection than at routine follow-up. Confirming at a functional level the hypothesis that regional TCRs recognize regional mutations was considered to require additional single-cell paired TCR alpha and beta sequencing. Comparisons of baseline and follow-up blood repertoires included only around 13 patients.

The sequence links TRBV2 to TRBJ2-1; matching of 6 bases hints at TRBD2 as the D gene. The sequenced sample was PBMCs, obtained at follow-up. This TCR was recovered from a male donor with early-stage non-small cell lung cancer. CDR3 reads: CASRRPEGRNEQFF. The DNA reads TGTGCCAGCAGGCGGCCGGAGGGGCGCAATGAGCAGTTCTTC.